The present entry profiles one TCR beta chain with its context. Its target is not known. TCRdb's table, derived via immunoSEQ multiplex PCR, lists solely in-frame clones and lacks some. The sample carries about 36,000 clones, 95% recorded once. Stated time point: recipient sample about 28 days before transplant, after cytoreduction. Samples: about 28 days before transplant, then days 30, 100 and 180 after. This CDR3 is 15 amino acids long. In germline, CDR1 is MNHEY, CDR2 SVGAGI. Trimming removed 9 bases from V and 2 bases from J, with 17 bases in between. This sample is drawn from a study of T cell clonotyping in hematopoietic cell transplantation. Study-level background: Pretransplant recipient samples were taken after cytoreduction. Findings and caveats of the study: Pathologically expanded recipient clonotypes increased progressively from day 30 to day 180 as diversity fell. CD4 and CD8 repertoire contributions could not be separated without sorting.

The clonotype originates from a man aged 40-50 years with chronic myeloid leukemia. Some clones in this sample may be carry-over from other donors' samples. This rearrangement joins TRBV6-5 to TRBJ2-1, with D tentatively TRBD2 (5 bases). Sequencing was performed on peripheral blood mononuclear cells, taken before stem cell transplant. Written as DNA, the CDR3 is TGTGCCAGTCACGAAAGCGGTTCAACCTACAATGAGCAGTTCTTC. It codes for CASHESGSTYNEQFF.